The 6 T cell receptor beta chains presented below share a single source sample, sequenced in a study of blood T cell repertoires in COVID-19. The method was immunoSEQ multiplex PCR; TCRdb's version includes in-frame clones alone and lacks a portion of them. Of about 62,000 clones listed, approximately 92% are singletons. The sequenced sample consisted of peripheral blood. The receptors were sampled from a human donor in a cohort sampled during active COVID-19.

The J gene is TRBJ1-5, the V gene TRBV9; D is unclear. CDR1 SGDLS and CDR2 YYNGEE come from the germline V gene. There are 15 residues in the CDR3. Between the trimmed V and J ends, which lost 0 bases and 0 bases, there was a span of 7 bases. CDR3 sequence (DNA): TGTGCCAGCAGCGTAGGCAGTCTTAGCAATCAGCCCCAGCATTTT. Translated, it gives CASSVGSLSNQPQHF.

This clone appeared once. The chain couples TRBV2 to TRBJ2-3, with D perhaps TRBD1 (6 bases). The CDR3 has 15 residues. Germline V gene lookup returns CDR1 SNHLY and CDR2 FYNNEI. The germline V and J ends were trimmed by 7 bases and 2 bases, with 16 bases remaining between them. The CDR3 sequence: CASIGVDRNTDTQYF. DNA of the CDR3: TGTGCCAGCATCGGCGTGGACAGAAACACAGATACGCAGTATTTT.

The chain joins TRBV9 to TRBJ1-1; tentatively, D is TRBD1 (5 bases). V dropped 4 bases and J dropped 1 base, with 14 bases sitting between them. The length of the CDR3 is 15 residues. Germline V CDR1 and CDR2: SGDLS, YYNGEE. The CDR3 bases are TGTGCCAGCAGCCTGGGGGGTGGCTGGAACACTGAAGCTTTCTTT. It yields the protein CASSLGGGWNTEAFF.

V usage is TRBV10-3 and J usage is TRBJ1-1; D is uncertain. The CDR3 length is 14 residues. V gave up 2 bases and J gave up 2 bases, with 9 bases separating them. Germline values: CDR1 ENHRY, CDR2 SYGVKD. The CDR3 region is CAISEGQTNTEAFF. The CDR3 DNA reads as TGTGCCATCAGTGAGGGGCAGACAAACACTGAAGCTTTCTTT.

V gene TRBV5-1 combines with J gene TRBJ2-3; TRBD1 might be the D (6 bases). This CDR3 has 14 amino acids. CDR1 is SGHRS, CDR2 YFSETQ, per germline. Trimming left V 4 bases short and J 7 bases short, with 16 bases between. CDR3 bases: TGCGCCAGCAGCCTTCGACAGGCTCCGAATACGCAGTATTTT. This codes for CASSLRQAPNTQYF.

V usage is TRBV5-1 and J usage is TRBJ1-2; 8 bases match TRBD1. Trimming removed 3 bases from V and 6 bases from J; junction bases left unmatched: 10. This CDR3 is 15 amino acids long. Germline CDR1 is SGHRS and CDR2 is YFSETQ. CDR3 in amino acids: CASSSRDRKKDGYTF. CDR3 DNA: TGCGCCAGCAGCTCCCGGGACAGGAAAAAGGATGGCTACACCTTC.